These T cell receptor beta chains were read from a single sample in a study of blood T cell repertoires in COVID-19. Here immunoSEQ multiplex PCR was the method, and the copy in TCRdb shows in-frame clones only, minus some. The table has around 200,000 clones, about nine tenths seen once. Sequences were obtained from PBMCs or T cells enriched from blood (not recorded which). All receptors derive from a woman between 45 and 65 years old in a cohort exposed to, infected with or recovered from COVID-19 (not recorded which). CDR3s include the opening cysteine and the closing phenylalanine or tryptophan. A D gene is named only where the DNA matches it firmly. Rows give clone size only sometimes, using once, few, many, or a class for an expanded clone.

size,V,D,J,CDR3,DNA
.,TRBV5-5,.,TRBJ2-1,CASSDRRRPSYNEQFF,TGTGCCAGCAGCGACAGGCGGAGGCCGAGTTACAATGAGCAGTTCTTC
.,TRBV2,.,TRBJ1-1,CASRTGRSNTEAFF,TGTGCCAGCAGAACAGGACGGAGCAACACTGAAGCTTTCTTT
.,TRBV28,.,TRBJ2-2,CASRKTANTGELFF,TGTGCCAGCAGGAAGACTGCGAACACCGGGGAGCTGTTTTTT
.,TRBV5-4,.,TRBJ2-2,CASSPEYTGELFF,TGTGCCAGCAGCCCTGAGTACACCGGGGAGCTGTTTTTT
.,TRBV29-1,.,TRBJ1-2,CSVLGGHGYTF,TGCAGCGTTCTCGGGGGGCATGGCTACACCTTC
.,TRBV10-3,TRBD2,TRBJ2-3,CAISEGGGTQYF,TGTGCCATCAGTGAGGGGGGGGGTACGCAGTATTTT
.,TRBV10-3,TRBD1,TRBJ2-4,CAISEPYRGAKNIQYF,TGTGCCATCAGTGAGCCTTACAGGGGTGCCAAAAACATTCAGTACTTC
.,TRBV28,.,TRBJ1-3,CASSFDRSKGNTIYF,TGTGCCAGCAGTTTTGACAGGAGTAAGGGCAACACCATATATTTT
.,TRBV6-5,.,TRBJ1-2,CASRPGDTKGYTF,TGTGCCAGCAGGCCGGGGGATACGAAGGGCTACACCTTC
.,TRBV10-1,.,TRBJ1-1,CASRASRGDEAFF,TGCGCCAGCAGGGCCTCTAGAGGCGATGAAGCTTTCTTT
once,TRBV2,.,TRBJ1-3,CASSDRGNTIYF,TGTGCCAGCAGTGATCGTGGAAACACCATATATTTT
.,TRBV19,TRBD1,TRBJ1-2,CASTPGTGGDYGYTF,TGTGCCAGTACTCCCGGGACAGGGGGCGACTATGGCTACACCTTC
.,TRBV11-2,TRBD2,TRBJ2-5,CASGLAGGGWQETQYF,TGTGCCAGCGGACTAGCGGGGGGGGGATGGCAAGAGACCCAGTACTTC
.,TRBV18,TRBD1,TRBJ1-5,CASSRTGGKGFSNQPQHF,TGTGCCAGCTCACGGACAGGGGGCAAAGGGTTTTCGAATCAGCCCCAGCATTTT
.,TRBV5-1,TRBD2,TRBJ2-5,CASSVIAGVGETQYF,TGCGCCAGCAGCGTGATAGCGGGGGTGGGAGAGACCCAGTACTTC
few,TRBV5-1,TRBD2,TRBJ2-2,CASSLAGGNGELFF,TGCGCCAGCAGCTTAGCGGGGGGAAACGGGGAGCTGTTTTTT
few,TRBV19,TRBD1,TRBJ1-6,CASSNPTGTGVSPLHF,TGTGCCAGTAGTAATCCTACCGGGACAGGTGTATCACCCCTCCACTTT
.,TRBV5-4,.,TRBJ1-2,CASSVSTGRTYGYTF,TGTGCCAGCAGCGTATCGACAGGACGAACCTATGGCTACACCTTC
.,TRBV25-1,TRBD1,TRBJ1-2,CASSDKRGRSSGYTF,TGTGCCAGCAGTGATAAGAGGGGGCGGAGTTCTGGCTACACCTTC
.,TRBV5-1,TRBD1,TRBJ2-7,CASSSILGTGTYEQYF,TGCGCCAGCAGCTCTATCCTCGGGACAGGGACCTACGAGCAGTACTTC
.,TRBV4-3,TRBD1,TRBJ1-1,CASSRQQGTTEAFF,TGCGCCAGCAGCCGTCAACAGGGGACCACTGAAGCTTTCTTT
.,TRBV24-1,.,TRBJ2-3,CATSDSVTDTQYF,TGTGCCACCAGTGATTCTGTGACAGATACGCAGTATTTT
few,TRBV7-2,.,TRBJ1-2,CASSPRMDSNYGYTF,TGTGCCAGCAGCCCTAGGATGGACAGTAACTATGGCTACACCTTC
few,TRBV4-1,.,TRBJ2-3,CASSQAQSTDTQYF,TGCGCCAGCAGCCAGGCACAGAGCACAGATACGCAGTATTTT
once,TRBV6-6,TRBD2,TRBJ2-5,CASSGEPGLAETQYF,TGTGCCAGCAGTGGTGAACCGGGACTAGCGGAGACCCAGTACTTC
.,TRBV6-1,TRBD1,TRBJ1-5,CASSAFGDRGHSNQPQHF,TGTGCCAGCAGTGCATTTGGGGACAGGGGGCATAGCAATCAGCCCCAGCATTTT
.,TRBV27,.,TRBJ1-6,CAASRVGGFSPLHF,TGTGCCGCCAGCAGGGTAGGGGGATTCTCACCCCTCCACTTT
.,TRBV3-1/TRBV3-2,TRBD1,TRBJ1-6,CASSHEDRVYNSPLHF,TGTGCCAGCAGCCATGAGGACAGGGTTTATAATTCACCCCTCCACTTT
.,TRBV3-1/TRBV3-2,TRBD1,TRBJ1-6,CASSQAPPGTGHQSPLHF,TGTGCCAGCAGCCAAGCTCCCCCCGGGACAGGGCATCAATCACCCCTCCACTTT
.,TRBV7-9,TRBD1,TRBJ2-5,CASSPETGGMGTQYF,TGTGCCAGCAGCCCCGAGACAGGGGGCATGGGGACCCAGTACTTC
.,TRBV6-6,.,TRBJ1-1,CASSYRSSTEAFF,TGTGCCAGCAGTTATCGGAGTTCCACTGAAGCTTTCTTT
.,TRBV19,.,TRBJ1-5,CASSIRGRARSNQPQHF,TGTGCCAGTAGTATCCGCGGGCGGGCGCGTAGCAATCAGCCCCAGCATTTT
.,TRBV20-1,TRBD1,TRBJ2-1,CSASGRSGQYNEQFF,TGCAGTGCTAGTGGACGCTCGGGACAGTACAATGAGCAGTTCTTC
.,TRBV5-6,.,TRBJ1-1,CASSLFGIAGNTEAFF,TGTGCCAGCAGCCTCTTTGGGATCGCGGGTAACACTGAAGCTTTCTTT
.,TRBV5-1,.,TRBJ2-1,CASGLQGYEQFF,TGCGCCAGCGGACTACAGGGGTATGAGCAGTTCTTC
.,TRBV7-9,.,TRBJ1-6,CASSLYRDLDSPLHF,TGTGCCAGCAGCTTATACAGGGATTTGGACTCACCCCTCCACTTT
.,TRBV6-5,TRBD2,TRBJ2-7,CASSYGLAGTYEQYF,TGTGCCAGCAGTTACGGACTAGCGGGTACCTACGAGCAGTACTTC
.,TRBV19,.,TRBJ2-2,CASSIDGPGGFTGELFF,TGTGCCAGTAGTATAGATGGGCCAGGGGGGTTCACCGGGGAGCTGTTTTTT
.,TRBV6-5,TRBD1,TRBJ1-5,CASGTEYSNQPQHF,TGTGCCAGCGGGACAGAATATAGCAATCAGCCCCAGCATTTT
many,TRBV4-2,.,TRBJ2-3,CASSQDASVDTQYF,TGTGCCAGCAGCCAAGATGCTAGCGTAGATACGCAGTATTTT
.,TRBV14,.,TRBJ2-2,CASSQGGTFTGELFF,TGTGCCAGCAGCCAAGGGGGGACATTCACCGGGGAGCTGTTTTTT